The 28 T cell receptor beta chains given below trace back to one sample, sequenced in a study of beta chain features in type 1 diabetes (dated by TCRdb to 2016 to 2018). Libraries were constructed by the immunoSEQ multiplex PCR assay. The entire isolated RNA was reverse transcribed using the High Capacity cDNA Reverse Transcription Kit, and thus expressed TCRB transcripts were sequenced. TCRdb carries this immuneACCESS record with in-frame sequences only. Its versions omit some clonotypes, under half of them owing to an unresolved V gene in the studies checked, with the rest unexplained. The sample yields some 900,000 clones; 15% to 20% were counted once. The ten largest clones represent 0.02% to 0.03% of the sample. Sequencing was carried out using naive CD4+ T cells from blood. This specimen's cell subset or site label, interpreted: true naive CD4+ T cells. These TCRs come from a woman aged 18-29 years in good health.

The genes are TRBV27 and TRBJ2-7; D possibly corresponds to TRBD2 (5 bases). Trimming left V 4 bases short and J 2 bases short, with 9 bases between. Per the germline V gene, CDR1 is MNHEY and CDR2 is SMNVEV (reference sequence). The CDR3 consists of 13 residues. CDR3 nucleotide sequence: TGTGCCAGCAGTTCCCGGGGAACCTACGAGCAGTACTTC. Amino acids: CASSSRGTYEQYF.

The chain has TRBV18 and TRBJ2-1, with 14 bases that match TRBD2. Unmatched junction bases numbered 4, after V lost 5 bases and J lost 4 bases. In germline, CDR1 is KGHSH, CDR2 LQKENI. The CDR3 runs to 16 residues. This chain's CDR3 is CASSGTSGRRYNEQFF. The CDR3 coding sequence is TGTGCCAGCTCAGGGACTAGCGGGAGACGGTACAATGAGCAGTTCTTC.

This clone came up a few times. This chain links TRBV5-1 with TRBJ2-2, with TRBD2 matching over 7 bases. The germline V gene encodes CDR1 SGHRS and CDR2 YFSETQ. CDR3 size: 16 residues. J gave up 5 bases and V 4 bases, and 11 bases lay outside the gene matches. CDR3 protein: CASSRTDSGRTGELFF. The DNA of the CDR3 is TGCGCCAGCAGCAGAACGGACTCCGGGAGGACCGGGGAGCTGTTTTTT.

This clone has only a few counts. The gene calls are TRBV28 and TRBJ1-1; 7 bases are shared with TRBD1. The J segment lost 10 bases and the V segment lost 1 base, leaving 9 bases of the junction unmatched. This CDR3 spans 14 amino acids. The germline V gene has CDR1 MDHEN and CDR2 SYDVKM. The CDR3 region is CASSLLSRQGTAFF. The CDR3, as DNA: TGTGCCAGCAGTTTATTATCCCGACAGGGAACAGCTTTCTTT.

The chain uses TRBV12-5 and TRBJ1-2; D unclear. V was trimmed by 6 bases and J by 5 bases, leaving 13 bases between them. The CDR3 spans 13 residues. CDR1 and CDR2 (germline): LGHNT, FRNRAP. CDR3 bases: TGTGCTAGTGGGCCGGTCGCGGGATATGGCTACACCTTC. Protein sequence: CASGPVAGYGYTF.

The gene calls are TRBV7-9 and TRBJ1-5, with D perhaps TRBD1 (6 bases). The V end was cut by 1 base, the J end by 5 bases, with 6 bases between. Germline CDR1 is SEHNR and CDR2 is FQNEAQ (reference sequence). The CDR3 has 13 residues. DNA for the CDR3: TGTGCCAGCAGCTTAGAGGGGGATCAGCCCCAGCATTTT. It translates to CASSLEGDQPQHF.

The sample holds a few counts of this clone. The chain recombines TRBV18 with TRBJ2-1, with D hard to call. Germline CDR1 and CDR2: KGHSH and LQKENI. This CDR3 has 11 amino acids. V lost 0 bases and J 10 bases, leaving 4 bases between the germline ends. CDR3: CASSPPGEQFF. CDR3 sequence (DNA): TGTGCCAGCTCACCACCTGGGGAGCAGTTCTTC.

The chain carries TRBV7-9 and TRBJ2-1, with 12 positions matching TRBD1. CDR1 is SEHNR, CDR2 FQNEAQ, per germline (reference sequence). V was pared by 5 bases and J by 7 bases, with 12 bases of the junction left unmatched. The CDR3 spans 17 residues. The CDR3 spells CASSPGYRDRGRNEQFF. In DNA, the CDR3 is TGTGCCAGCAGCCCAGGATACCGGGACAGGGGGCGGAATGAGCAGTTCTTC.

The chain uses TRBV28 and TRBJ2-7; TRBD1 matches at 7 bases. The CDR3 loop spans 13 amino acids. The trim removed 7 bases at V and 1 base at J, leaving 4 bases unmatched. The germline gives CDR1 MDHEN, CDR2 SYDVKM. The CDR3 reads CASNPDRSYEQYF. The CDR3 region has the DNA TGTGCCAGCAACCCGGACAGGTCCTACGAGCAGTACTTC.

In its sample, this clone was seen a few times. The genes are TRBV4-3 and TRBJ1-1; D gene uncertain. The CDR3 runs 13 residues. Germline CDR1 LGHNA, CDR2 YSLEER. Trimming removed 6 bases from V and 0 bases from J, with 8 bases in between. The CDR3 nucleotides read TGCGCCAGCAGTAGGGTGATGAACACTGAAGCTTTCTTT. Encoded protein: CASSRVMNTEAFF.

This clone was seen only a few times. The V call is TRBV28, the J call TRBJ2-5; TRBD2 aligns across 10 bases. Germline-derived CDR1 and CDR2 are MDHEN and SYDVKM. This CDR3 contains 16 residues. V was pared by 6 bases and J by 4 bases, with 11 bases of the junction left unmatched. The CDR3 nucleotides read TGTGCCAGCAGCTCGTTAGCGGGAGGCTGGGGAGAGACCCAGTACTTC. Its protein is CASSSLAGGWGETQYF.

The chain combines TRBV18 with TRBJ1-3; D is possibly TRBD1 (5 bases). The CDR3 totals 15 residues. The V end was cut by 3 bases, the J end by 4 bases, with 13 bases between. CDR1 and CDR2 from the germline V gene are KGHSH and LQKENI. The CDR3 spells CASSPPTVVGNTIYF. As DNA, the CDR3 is TGTGCCAGCTCACCCCCGACAGTGGTAGGAAACACCATATATTTT.

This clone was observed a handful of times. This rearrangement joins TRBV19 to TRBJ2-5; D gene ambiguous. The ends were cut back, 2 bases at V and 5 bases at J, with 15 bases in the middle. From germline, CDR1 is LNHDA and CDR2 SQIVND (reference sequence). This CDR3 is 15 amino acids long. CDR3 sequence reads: CASSISVYFQETQYF. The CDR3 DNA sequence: TGTGCCAGTAGTATATCAGTGTACTTCCAGGAGACCCAGTACTTC.

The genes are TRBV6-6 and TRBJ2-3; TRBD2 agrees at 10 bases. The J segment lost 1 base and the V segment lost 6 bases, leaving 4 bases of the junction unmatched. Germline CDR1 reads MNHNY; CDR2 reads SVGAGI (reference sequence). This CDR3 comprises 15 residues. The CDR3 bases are TGTGCCAGCAGGAGCGGGAGGGGGCGCACAGATACGCAGTATTTT. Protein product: CASRSGRGRTDTQYF.

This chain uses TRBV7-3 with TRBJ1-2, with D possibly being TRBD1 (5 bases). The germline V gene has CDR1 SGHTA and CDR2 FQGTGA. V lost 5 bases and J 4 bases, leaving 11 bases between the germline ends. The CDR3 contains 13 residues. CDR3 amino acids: CASSPGPSYGYTF. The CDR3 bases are TGTGCCAGCAGCCCGGGACCCAGCTATGGCTACACCTTC.

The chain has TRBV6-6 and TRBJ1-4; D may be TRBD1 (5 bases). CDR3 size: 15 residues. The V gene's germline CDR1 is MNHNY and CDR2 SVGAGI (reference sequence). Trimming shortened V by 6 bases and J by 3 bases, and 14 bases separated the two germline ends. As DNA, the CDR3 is TGTGCCAGCAGGACCCTAGGGGAGGCTAATGAAAAACTGTTTTTT. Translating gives CASRTLGEANEKLFF.

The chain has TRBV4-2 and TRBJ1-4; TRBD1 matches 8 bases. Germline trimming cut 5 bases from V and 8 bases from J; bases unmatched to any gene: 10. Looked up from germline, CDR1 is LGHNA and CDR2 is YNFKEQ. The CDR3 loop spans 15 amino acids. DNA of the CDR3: TGTGCCAGCAGCAAAGGACAGGGCGAGGGGGAAAAACTGTTTTTT. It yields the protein CASSKGQGEGEKLFF.

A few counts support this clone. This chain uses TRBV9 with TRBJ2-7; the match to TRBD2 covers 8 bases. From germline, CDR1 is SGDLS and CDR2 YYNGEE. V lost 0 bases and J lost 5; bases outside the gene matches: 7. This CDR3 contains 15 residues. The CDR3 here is CASSVGGRPDDEQYF. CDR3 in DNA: TGTGCCAGCAGCGTAGGCGGGAGGCCCGATGACGAGCAGTACTTC.

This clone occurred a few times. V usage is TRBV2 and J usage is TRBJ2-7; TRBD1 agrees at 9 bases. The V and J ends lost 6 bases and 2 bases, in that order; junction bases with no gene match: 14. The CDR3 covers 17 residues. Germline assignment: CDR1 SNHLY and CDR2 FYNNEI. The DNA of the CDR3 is TGTGCCAGCAGAAAAAGGGGACAGGGAAGGGGTCCCTACGAGCAGTACTTC. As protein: CASRKRGQGRGPYEQYF.

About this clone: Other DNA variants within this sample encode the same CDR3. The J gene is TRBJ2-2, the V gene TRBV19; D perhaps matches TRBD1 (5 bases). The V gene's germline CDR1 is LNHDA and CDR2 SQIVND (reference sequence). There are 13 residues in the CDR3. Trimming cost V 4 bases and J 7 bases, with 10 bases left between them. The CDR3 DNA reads TGTGCCAGTAGTACAGGGCCTGGCGGGGAGCTGTTTTTT. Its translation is CASSTGPGGELFF. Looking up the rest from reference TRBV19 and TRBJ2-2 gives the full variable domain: DGGITQSPKYLFRKEGQNVTLSCEQNLNHDAMYWYRQDPGQGLRLIYYSQIVNDFQKGDIAEGYSVSREKKESFPLTVTSAQKNPTAFYLCASSTGPGGELFFGEGSRLTVL.

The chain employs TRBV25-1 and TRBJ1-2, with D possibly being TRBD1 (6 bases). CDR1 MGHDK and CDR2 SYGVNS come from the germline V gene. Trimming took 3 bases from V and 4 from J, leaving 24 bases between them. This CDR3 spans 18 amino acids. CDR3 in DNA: TGTGCCAGCAGTGATCCTCGGGCCCAGGACAGCGCGCCCTATGGCTACACCTTC. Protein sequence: CASSDPRAQDSAPYGYTF.

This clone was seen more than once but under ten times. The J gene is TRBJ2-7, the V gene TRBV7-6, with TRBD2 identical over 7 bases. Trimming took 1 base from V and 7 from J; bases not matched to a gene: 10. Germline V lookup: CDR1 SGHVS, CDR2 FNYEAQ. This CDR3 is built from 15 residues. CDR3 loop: CASSLVQGGVREQYF. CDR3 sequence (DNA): TGTGCCAGCAGCTTAGTTCAGGGAGGGGTAAGGGAGCAGTACTTC.

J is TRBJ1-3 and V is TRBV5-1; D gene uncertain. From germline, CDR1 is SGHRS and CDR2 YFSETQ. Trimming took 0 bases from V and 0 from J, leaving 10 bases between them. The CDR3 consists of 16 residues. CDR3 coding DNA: TGCGCCAGCAGCTTGGGGGCAGGCGACTCTGGAAACACCATATATTTT. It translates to CASSLGAGDSGNTIYF.

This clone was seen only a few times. The CDR3 spells CASSLRVWNTEAFF. As DNA, the CDR3 is TGTGCCAGCAGCTTGAGGGTTTGGAACACTGAAGCTTTCTTT. The genes are TRBV7-8 and TRBJ1-1; the D is unclear. The CDR3 extends over 14 amino acids. V lost 3 bases to trimming and J lost 1 base, with 9 bases between them. Germline lookup yields CDR1 SGHVS and CDR2 FQNEAQ.

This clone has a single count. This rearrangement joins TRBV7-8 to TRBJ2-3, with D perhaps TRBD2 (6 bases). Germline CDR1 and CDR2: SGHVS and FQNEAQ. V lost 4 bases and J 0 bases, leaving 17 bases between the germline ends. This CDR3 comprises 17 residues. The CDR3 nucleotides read TGTGCCAGCAGCTCACGGCGCGGGGTAACTAGCACAGATACGCAGTATTTT. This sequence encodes CASSSRRGVTSTDTQYF.

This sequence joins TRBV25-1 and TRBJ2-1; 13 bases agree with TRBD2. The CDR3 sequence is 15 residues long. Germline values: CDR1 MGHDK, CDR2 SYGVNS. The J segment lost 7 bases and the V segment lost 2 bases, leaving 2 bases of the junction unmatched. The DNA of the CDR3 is TGTGCCAGCAGTGAAGGGACTAGCGGGACTAATGAGCAGTTCTTC. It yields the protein CASSEGTSGTNEQFF.

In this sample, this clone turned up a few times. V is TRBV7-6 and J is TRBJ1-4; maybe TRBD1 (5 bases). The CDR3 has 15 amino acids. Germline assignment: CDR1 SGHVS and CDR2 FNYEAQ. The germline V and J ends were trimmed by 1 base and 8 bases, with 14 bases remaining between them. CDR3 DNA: TGTGCCAGCAGCTTAGGGTCGGGACGGGGAGAAAAACTGTTTTTT. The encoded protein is CASSLGSGRGEKLFF. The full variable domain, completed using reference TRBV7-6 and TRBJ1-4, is GAGVSQSPRYKVTKRGQDVALRCDPISGHVSLYWYRQALGQGPEFLTYFNYEAQQDKSGLPNDRFSAERPEGSISTLTIQRTEQRDSAMYRCASSLGSGRGEKLFFGSGTQLSVL.

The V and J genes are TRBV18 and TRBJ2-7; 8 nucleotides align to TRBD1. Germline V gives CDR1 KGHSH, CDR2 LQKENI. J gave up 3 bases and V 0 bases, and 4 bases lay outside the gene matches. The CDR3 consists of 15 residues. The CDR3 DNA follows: TGTGCCAGCTCACCACCCGGGACAGGCCTCTACGAGCAGTACTTC. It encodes CASSPPGTGLYEQYF.